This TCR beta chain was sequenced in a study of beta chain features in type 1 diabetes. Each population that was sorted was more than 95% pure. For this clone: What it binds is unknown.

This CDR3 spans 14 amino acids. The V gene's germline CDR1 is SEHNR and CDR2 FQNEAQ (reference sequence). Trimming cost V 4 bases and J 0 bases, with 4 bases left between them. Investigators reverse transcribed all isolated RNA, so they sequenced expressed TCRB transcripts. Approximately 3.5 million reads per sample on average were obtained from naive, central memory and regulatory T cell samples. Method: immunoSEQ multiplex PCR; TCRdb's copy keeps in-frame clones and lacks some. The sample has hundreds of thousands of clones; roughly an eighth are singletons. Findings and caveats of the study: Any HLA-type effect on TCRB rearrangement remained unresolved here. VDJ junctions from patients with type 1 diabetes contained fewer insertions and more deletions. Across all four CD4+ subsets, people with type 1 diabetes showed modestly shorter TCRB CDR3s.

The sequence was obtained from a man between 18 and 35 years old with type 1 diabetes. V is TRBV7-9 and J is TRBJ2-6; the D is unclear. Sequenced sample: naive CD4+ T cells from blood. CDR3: CASSWNSGANVLTF. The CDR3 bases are TGTGCCAGCAGCTGGAACTCTGGGGCCAACGTCCTGACTTTC. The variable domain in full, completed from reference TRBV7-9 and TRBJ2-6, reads DTGVSQNPRHKITKRGQNVTFRCDPISEHNRLYWYRQTLGQGPEFLTYFQNEAQLEKSRLLSDRFSAERPKGSFSTLEIQRTEQGDSAMYLCASSWNSGANVLTFGAGSRLTVL.